This T cell receptor (beta chain) was identified during a study of PD-1 blockade in mismatch repair-deficient tumors. Whole-study context: Patients had approximately 11 mismatch repair-deficient cancer types and were previously treated and progressing.

Method: immunoSEQ multiplex PCR; TCRdb's copy keeps in-frame clones and lacks some. The repertoire holds some 120,000 clones, with about 88% as singletons. With respect to this clone: As yet, its antigen is unknown.

Mismatch repair deficiency was confirmed in all patients, by PCR or immunohistochemistry. Three pembrolizumab responders had their TCRs sequenced. Notes on the study in general: After pembrolizumab, tumor-resident clones rose rapidly, then generally contracted before radiologic responses.

Sequences were derived from peripheral blood, sampled 44 weeks after starting pembrolizumab. This sequence was found in an adult with mismatch repair-deficient cancer.

The CDR3 coding sequence is TGTGCCAGCAACGTTATTGACTATAGCACAGATACGCAGTATTTT. Its translation: CASNVIDYSTDTQYF. The J gene is TRBJ2-3, the V gene TRBV6-5, with D maybe TRBD2 (5 bases). The CDR3 extends over 15 amino acids. Per the germline V gene, CDR1 is MNHEY and CDR2 is SVGAGI. Trimming shortened V by 7 bases and J by 0 bases, and 14 bases separated the two germline ends.